Listed below are T cell receptor beta chains from one sample, sequenced in a study of cytomegalovirus exposure and HLA in healthy donors. The table came from immunoSEQ multiplex PCR; TCRdb's copy has only in-frame clones and leaves some out. Among about 200,000 clones listed, roughly 82% were seen once. The sequenced material came from PBMCs. These receptors were obtained from a man aged 40-50 years in good health and CMV-seropositive. CDR3s include the opening cysteine and the closing phenylalanine or tryptophan. Each record gives: V gene, clone size, D gene, J gene, CDR3 protein, CDR3 DNA. The D gene is left open where the match is weak. Rows give clone size only sometimes, using once, few, many, or a class for an expanded clone.

v_call: TRBV6-1; clone_size: NA; d_call: TRBD2; j_call: TRBJ2-7; cdr3_aa: CASSDGLAGSYEQYF; cdr3_nt: TGTGCCAGCAGTGACGGACTAGCGGGTTCCTACGAGCAGTACTTC
v_call: TRBV7-2; clone_size: few; d_call: TRBD1; j_call: TRBJ1-4; cdr3_aa: CASSTQRVGTGSIEKLFF; cdr3_nt: TGTGCCAGCAGCACGCAGAGGGTCGGGACAGGGTCGATTGAAAAACTGTTTTTT
v_call: TRBV5-4; clone_size: NA; d_call: TRBD1; j_call: TRBJ2-7; cdr3_aa: CASSRGTGAYEQYF; cdr3_nt: TGTGCCAGCAGCCGCGGGACAGGGGCCTACGAGCAGTACTTC
v_call: TRBV5-1; clone_size: once; d_call: TRBD2; j_call: TRBJ2-7; cdr3_aa: CASSLAGTSGLGASYEQYF; cdr3_nt: TGCGCCAGCAGCTTGGCTGGGACTAGCGGGTTGGGGGCCTCCTACGAGCAGTACTTC
v_call: TRBV18; clone_size: NA; d_call: TRBD2; j_call: TRBJ2-1; cdr3_aa: CASSLPGEAGGSNEQFF; cdr3_nt: TGTGCCAGCTCCCTCCCCGGGGAAGCGGGAGGATCAAATGAGCAGTTCTTC
v_call: TRBV7-3; clone_size: NA; d_call: TRBD2; j_call: TRBJ2-3; cdr3_aa: CASSLISGRAGDTQYF; cdr3_nt: TGTGCCAGCAGCTTAATTAGCGGGAGGGCGGGAGATACGCAGTATTTT
v_call: TRBV30; clone_size: NA; d_call: TRBD1; j_call: TRBJ1-2; cdr3_aa: CAWARDRPRGYTF; cdr3_nt: TGTGCCTGGGCCCGGGACAGGCCCCGGGGCTACACCTTC
v_call: TRBV29-1; clone_size: few; d_call: NA; j_call: TRBJ2-3; cdr3_aa: CSHSGVADTQYF; cdr3_nt: TGCAGCCACTCGGGAGTGGCAGATACGCAGTATTTT
v_call: TRBV27; clone_size: NA; d_call: NA; j_call: TRBJ1-1; cdr3_aa: CASSRDTEAFF; cdr3_nt: TGTGCCAGTTCCAGGGACACTGAAGCTTTCTTT
v_call: TRBV19; clone_size: NA; d_call: TRBD1; j_call: TRBJ1-2; cdr3_aa: CASSIDWGTGGGYTF; cdr3_nt: TGTGCCAGTAGTATAGATTGGGGGACAGGTGGAGGCTACACCTTC
v_call: TRBV18; clone_size: NA; d_call: NA; j_call: TRBJ2-1; cdr3_aa: CASGLNSYNEQFF; cdr3_nt: TGTGCCAGCGGACTAAACTCCTACAATGAGCAGTTCTTC
v_call: TRBV15; clone_size: NA; d_call: TRBD1; j_call: TRBJ2-1; cdr3_aa: CATSVGQGSDEQFF; cdr3_nt: TGTGCCACCAGCGTCGGACAGGGGAGCGATGAGCAGTTCTTC
v_call: TRBV6-5; clone_size: NA; d_call: NA; j_call: TRBJ2-5; cdr3_aa: CASRSGGQETQYF; cdr3_nt: TGTGCCAGCAGAAGTGGCGGTCAAGAGACCCAGTACTTC
v_call: TRBV19; clone_size: NA; d_call: NA; j_call: TRBJ2-1; cdr3_aa: CASSSRDLLNEQFF; cdr3_nt: TGTGCCAGTAGTTCCCGGGACTTACTCAATGAGCAGTTCTTC
v_call: TRBV30; clone_size: NA; d_call: TRBD2; j_call: TRBJ2-7; cdr3_aa: CAWSPGLAGGRYEQYF; cdr3_nt: TGTGCCTGGAGCCCCGGACTAGCGGGAGGTCGTTACGAGCAGTACTTC
v_call: TRBV5-6; clone_size: once; d_call: NA; j_call: TRBJ1-2; cdr3_aa: CASSLARQAANYGYTF; cdr3_nt: TGTGCCAGCAGCTTGGCCAGACAGGCAGCTAACTATGGCTACACCTTC
v_call: TRBV9; clone_size: NA; d_call: TRBD2; j_call: TRBJ2-7; cdr3_aa: CASSGGLASSYEQYF; cdr3_nt: TGTGCCAGCAGCGGGGGACTAGCGAGCTCCTACGAGCAGTACTTC
v_call: TRBV27; clone_size: NA; d_call: NA; j_call: TRBJ1-1; cdr3_aa: CASSYVRRGAYRNTEAFF; cdr3_nt: TGTGCCAGCAGTTATGTTAGGAGGGGCGCATACAGGAACACTGAAGCTTTCTTT
v_call: TRBV19; clone_size: NA; d_call: TRBD2; j_call: TRBJ2-1; cdr3_aa: CASSIDWGSGTDEQFF; cdr3_nt: TGTGCCAGTAGTATAGATTGGGGTAGCGGGACGGACGAGCAGTTCTTC
v_call: TRBV7-9; clone_size: NA; d_call: TRBD1; j_call: TRBJ1-1; cdr3_aa: CASTHLRGQGAKNTEAFF; cdr3_nt: TGTGCCAGCACCCACTTAAGGGGACAGGGGGCAAAGAACACTGAAGCTTTCTTT
v_call: TRBV11-2; clone_size: NA; d_call: TRBD2; j_call: TRBJ2-5; cdr3_aa: CASSLPGLAGETQYF; cdr3_nt: TGTGCCAGCAGCTTACCCGGACTAGCGGGAGAGACCCAGTACTTC
v_call: TRBV9; clone_size: NA; d_call: TRBD2; j_call: TRBJ2-7; cdr3_aa: CASSVQREGEQYF; cdr3_nt: TGTGCCAGCAGCGTCCAGCGGGAGGGTGAGCAGTACTTC
v_call: TRBV11-3; clone_size: NA; d_call: TRBD2; j_call: TRBJ2-1; cdr3_aa: CASSLAPAGGHTQYNEQFF; cdr3_nt: TGTGCCAGCAGCTTAGCGCCAGCGGGAGGACATACCCAATACAATGAGCAGTTCTTC